Below are 5 T cell receptor beta chains sequenced from a single sample in a study of OX40 agonist ivuxolimab in advanced cancers. Libraries were prepared by immunoSEQ multiplex PCR; TCRdb keeps only in-frame clonotypes and omits some of them. The sample includes some 45,000 clones, more than 70% seen only once; the top ten take about 15%. The source was CD4+ or CD8+ T cells sorted from blood, collected in a trial of the OX40 agonist ivuxolimab. These receptors all come from an adult with an advanced solid tumor such as melanoma, head and neck, liver or kidney cancer.

This clone has a single count. This chain links TRBV2 with TRBJ1-2; D gene unclear. Germline V gives CDR1 SNHLY, CDR2 FYNNEI. The ends were cut back, 5 bases at V and 5 bases at J, with 18 bases in the middle. The CDR3 consists of 15 residues. The CDR3 nucleotides are TGTGCCAGCAGTTCCTATCGAGTCAGTTCGTATGGCTACACCTTC. Protein sequence: CASSSYRVSSYGYTF.

The chain employs TRBV5-1 and TRBJ2-1, with 10 bases that match TRBD2. In germline, CDR1 is SGHRS, CDR2 YFSETQ. Trimming took 3 bases from V and 5 from J; bases not matched to a gene: 8. This CDR3 region has 16 residues. This chain's CDR3 is CASSYYSGRSHNEQFF. The CDR3 DNA is TGCGCCAGCAGCTACTATAGCGGGAGGTCTCACAATGAGCAGTTCTTC.

The chain combines TRBV7-3 with TRBJ2-1; TRBD1 matches at 8 bases. CDR1 and CDR2 from the germline V gene are SGHTA and FQGTGA. This CDR3 has 16 amino acids. The J segment lost 2 bases and the V segment lost 5 bases, leaving 8 bases of the junction unmatched. CDR3 DNA sequence: TGTGCCAGCAGCCCCGGAGACAGGGGCCCCTACAATGAGCAGTTCTTC. This codes for CASSPGDRGPYNEQFF.

This chain joins TRBV12-5 and TRBJ2-3, with a weak D call TRBD2 (5 bases). Per the germline V gene, CDR1 is LGHNT and CDR2 is FRNRAP. The CDR3 loop spans 13 amino acids. With 9 bases removed from V and 0 bases from J, the gap between germline ends came to 10 bases. CDR3 residues: CASGVTSTDTQYF. Written as DNA, the CDR3 is TGTGCTAGCGGGGTCACTAGCACAGATACGCAGTATTTT.

The chain links TRBV4-1 to TRBJ2-7, with TRBD2 as a possible D gene (6 bases). The CDR3 contains 14 residues. Germline V lookup: CDR1 MGHRA, CDR2 YSYEKL. Between the trimmed V and J ends, which lost 3 bases and 0 bases, there was a span of 9 bases. The chain's CDR3 is CASSHAGSSYEQYF. The CDR3 nucleotides are TGCGCCAGCAGCCATGCGGGAAGCTCCTACGAGCAGTACTTC.